This T cell receptor (beta chain) was observed in a study of T-cell reconstitution after alpha-beta-depleted transplantation in children. Unique molecular identifiers were used in preparing the TCRbeta library. TCRdb recomputed calls from the PCR reads with MiXCR, one row per CDR3 protein. The repertoire consists of 700,000 to 950,000 distinct CDR3 sequences, with 16% occurring once and the leading ten covering roughly 5%. This clonotype appeared a few times. Its antigen is unknown. The CDR3 contains 17 residues. The germline gives CDR1 MNHNS, CDR2 SASEGT. With 4 bases clipped from V and 2 bases from J, the junction kept 6 bases outside the gene matches. Findings and limits, study-wide: Newly produced T cells mostly provided counts and TCRbeta diversity after one year, as hyperexpanded clones declined. Reportedly, only several hundred clones from non-depleted graft cells drove alpha-beta T-cell counts at about two months. The high TCRbeta diversity at day 60 in some patients came from surviving recipient T cells and thymic progenitors.

The sequence derives from a male patient under 18 who had a stem cell transplant for acute lymphoblastic leukemia, so the T cells may come from the graft donor. The V gene is TRBV6-1, the J gene TRBJ2-3; 13 bases align to TRBD2. Here the sequenced sample was PBMCs, mostly from graft donor cells, taken 360 days after TCRalphabeta/CD19-depleted stem cell transplant. The CDR3 nucleotides read TGTGCCAGCAGTGGCCGGACTAGCGGGAGCCCCACAGATACGCAGTATTTT. Amino acids: CASSGRTSGSPTDTQYF.